This TCR beta chain was sequenced for a study of graft-versus-host responses after intestinal transplantation. Looking at the study overall: Anti-thymocyte globulin served as induction for all recipients, who then took tacrolimus and steroids for approximately three years. Whole-study findings and limits: Peak circulating GvH clone levels tracked with early post-transplant HvG declines. The presence of high graft-versus-host to host-versus-graft clonal ratios in allografts characterized patients with graft-donor T cell macrochimerism.

The CDR3 is 17 amino acids. V was clipped by 5 bases and J by 1 base; unmatched bases: 11. The germline V gene has CDR1 SEHNR and CDR2 FQNEAQ (reference sequence). As concerns this clone: Antigen unknown.

Generated by immunoSEQ multiplex PCR, the TCRdb table keeps only in-frame clones and is missing some. The data contain 75,000 to 100,000 clones, around 90% of them singletons. The sequence was collected from a human donor who received an intestinal transplant. The material was unstimulated CD4+ T cells sorted from spleen or lymph node cells, obtained before intestinal transplant. V is TRBV7-9 and J is TRBJ2-4; 7 bases align to TRBD1. The CDR3 sequence: CASSRGTALVAKNIQYF. CDR3 nucleotide sequence: TGTGCCAGCAGCAGAGGGACAGCACTTGTGGCCAAAAACATTCAGTACTTC.